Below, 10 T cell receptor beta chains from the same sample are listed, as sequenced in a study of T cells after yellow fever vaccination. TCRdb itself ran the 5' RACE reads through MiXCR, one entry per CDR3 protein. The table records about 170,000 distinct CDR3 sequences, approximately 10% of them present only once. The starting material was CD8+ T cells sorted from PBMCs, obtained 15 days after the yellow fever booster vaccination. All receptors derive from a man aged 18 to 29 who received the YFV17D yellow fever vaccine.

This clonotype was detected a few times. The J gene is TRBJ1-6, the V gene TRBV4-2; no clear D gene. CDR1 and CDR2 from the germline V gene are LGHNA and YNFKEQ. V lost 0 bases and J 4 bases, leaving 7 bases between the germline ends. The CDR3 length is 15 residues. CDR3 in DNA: TGTGCCAGCAGCCAAGAAGGTTCATATAATTCACCCCTCCACTTT. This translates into CASSQEGSYNSPLHF.

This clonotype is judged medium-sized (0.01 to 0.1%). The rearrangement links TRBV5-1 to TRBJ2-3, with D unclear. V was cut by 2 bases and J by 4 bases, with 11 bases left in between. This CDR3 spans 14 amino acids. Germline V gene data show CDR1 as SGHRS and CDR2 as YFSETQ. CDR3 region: CASSFSNPADTQYF. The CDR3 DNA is TGCGCCAGCAGCTTTAGCAATCCGGCAGATACGCAGTATTTT.

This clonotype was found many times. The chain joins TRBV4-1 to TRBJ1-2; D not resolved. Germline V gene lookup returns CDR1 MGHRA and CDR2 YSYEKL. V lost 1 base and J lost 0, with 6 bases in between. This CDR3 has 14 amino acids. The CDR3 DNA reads TGCGCCAGCAGCCAAGGTTTGGCTAACTATGGCTACACCTTC. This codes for CASSQGLANYGYTF.

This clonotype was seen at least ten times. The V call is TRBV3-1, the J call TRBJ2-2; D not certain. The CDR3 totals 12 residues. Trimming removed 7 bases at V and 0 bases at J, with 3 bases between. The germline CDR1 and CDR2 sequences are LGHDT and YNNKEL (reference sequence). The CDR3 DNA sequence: TGTGCCAGCACAGCGAACACCGGGGAGCTGTTTTTT. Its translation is CASTANTGELFF.

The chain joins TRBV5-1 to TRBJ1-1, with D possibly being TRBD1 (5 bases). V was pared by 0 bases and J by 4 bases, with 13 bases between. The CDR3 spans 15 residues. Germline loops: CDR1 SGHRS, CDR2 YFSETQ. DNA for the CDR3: TGCGCCAGCAGCTTGGCCTTGGGGGGTGTCACTGAAGCTTTCTTT. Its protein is CASSLALGGVTEAFF.

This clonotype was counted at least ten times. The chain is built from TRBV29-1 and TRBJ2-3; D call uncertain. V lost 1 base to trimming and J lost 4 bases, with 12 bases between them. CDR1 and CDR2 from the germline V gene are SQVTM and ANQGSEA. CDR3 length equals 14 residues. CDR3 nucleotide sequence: TGCAGCGTTGAAGGCAATGGCAGGCCAGATACGCAGTATTTT. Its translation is CSVEGNGRPDTQYF.

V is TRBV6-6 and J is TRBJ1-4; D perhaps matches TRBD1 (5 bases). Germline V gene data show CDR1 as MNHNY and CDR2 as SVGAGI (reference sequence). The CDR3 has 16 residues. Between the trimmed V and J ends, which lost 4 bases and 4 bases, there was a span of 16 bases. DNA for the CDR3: TGTGCCAGCAGTTCCCTTGGGGGTTCACGTAATGAAAAACTGTTTTTT. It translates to CASSSLGGSRNEKLFF.

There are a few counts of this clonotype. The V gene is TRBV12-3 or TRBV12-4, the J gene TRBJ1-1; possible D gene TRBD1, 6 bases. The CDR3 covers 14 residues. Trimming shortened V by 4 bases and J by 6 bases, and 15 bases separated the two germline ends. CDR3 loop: CASSSYRVKAEAFF. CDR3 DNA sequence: TGTGCCAGCAGTTCATACAGGGTAAAAGCTGAAGCTTTCTTT.

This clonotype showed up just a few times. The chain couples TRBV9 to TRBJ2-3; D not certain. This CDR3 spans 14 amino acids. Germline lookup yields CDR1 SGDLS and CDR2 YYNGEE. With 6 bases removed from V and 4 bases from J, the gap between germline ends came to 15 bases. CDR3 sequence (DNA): TGTGCCAGCAATTTGGGTTCTTCGGCAGATACGCAGTATTTT. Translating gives CASNLGSSADTQYF.

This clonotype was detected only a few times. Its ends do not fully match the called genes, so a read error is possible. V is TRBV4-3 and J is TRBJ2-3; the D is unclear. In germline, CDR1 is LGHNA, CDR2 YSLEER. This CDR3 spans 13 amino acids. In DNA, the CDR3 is TGCGCCAGCAATCTAGTCGGCACCGATACGCAGTATTTT. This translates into CASNLVGTDTQYF.